This T cell receptor (beta chain) is from a study of beta chain features in type 1 diabetes. Across the study: On cell yields, gender and age, patients and healthy donors were similar.

Based on CD45RO/CCR7/CD25/CD127/CD95/CD27, CD4+ regulatory, stem cell-like memory, naive and central memory cells were sorted. Study conclusions and caveats: Naive, central memory and Treg TCRB repertoires appeared more alike in patients than in healthy donors.

Investigators reverse transcribed all isolated RNA, so they sequenced expressed TCRB transcripts. Sequenced by immunoSEQ multiplex PCR; TCRdb stores in-frame clones only, minus some. Among some 500,000 clones listed, 10% to 12% were seen once. Details on this clone: The antigen is unknown.

Source material: naive CD4+ T cells from blood. This clonotype originated in a woman younger than 35 in good health.

The DNA for the CDR3 is TGTGCCAGTTTAGTCCCGTGGGACAGGGAGGACTATGAGCAGTTCTTC. Translating gives CASLVPWDREDYEQFF. The genes are TRBV19 and TRBJ2-1, with TRBD1 matching over 9 bases. CDR1 is LNHDA, CDR2 SQIVND, per germline (reference sequence). Trimming at V came to 8 bases and at J to 8 bases, leaving 16 bases not matched to a gene. This CDR3 has 16 amino acids.